The present T cell receptor (beta chain) was sequenced within a study of cytomegalovirus exposure and HLA in healthy donors. Overall study context: The use of the same platform for the 120 validation repertoires and the roughly 700 first-cohort repertoires was reported by a later analysis. Study-wide results and limits: Despite most TCR sequences being rare, some public TCRs occurred in many donors. Cytomegalovirus-associated status was assigned to approximately 160 TCR beta chains.

On this clone: What it binds is not known.

The donors were in the 120-subject validation cohort, distinct from the approximately 610-subject first cohort. This CDR3 is 13 amino acids long. The V segment lost 6 bases and the J segment 4 bases; nucleotides outside the gene matches: 5. Germline lookup yields CDR1 SNHLY and CDR2 FYNNEI. Profiled with immunoSEQ multiplex PCR; TCRdb holds only in-frame clones, not every one. The sample contains some 130,000 clones, about 91% of which appear only once. The chain is built from TRBV2 and TRBJ2-5; 7 positions match TRBD1. The sequenced material came from PBMCs. The sequence was collected from a woman between 18 and 29 years old in good health and CMV-seronegative. The CDR3 nucleotides are TGTGCCAGCAGCCCGACAGGGACAGAGACCCAGTACTTC. This translates into CASSPTGTETQYF.